This is a list of T cell receptor beta chains from one sample in a study of blood T cell repertoires in COVID-19. TCRdb's copy holds only in-frame clones and misses some; the assay was immunoSEQ multiplex PCR. Of some 530,000 clones in the sample, roughly 85% were seen once. The sequenced material came from peripheral blood. These TCRs come from a human donor in a cohort sampled during active COVID-19. Both conserved end residues are part of each CDR3. Fields, in order: clone size, J gene, V gene, D gene, CDR3 protein, CDR3 DNA. The D gene is left open where the match is weak. Where a row states a size, it is once, few, many or the class of an expanded clone; other rows omit it.

>-|TRBJ2-1|TRBV6-6|-
CASSPGGGRGNEQFF
TGTGCCAGCAGCCCCGGAGGGGGGAGGGGAAATGAGCAGTTCTTC
>-|TRBJ1-1|TRBV7-8|TRBD1
CASSLGQGRPMNTEAFF
TGTGCCAGCAGCTTAGGACAGGGGAGACCTATGAACACTGAAGCTTTCTTT
>-|TRBJ2-7|TRBV6-5|TRBD2
CASSYKGLAGHYEQYF
TGTGCCAGCAGTTACAAGGGACTAGCGGGGCACTACGAGCAGTACTTC
>-|TRBJ1-4|TRBV2|TRBD1
CASSSGTGGNEKLFF
TGTGCCAGCAGTTCAGGGACAGGGGGGAATGAAAAACTGTTTTTT
>-|TRBJ1-1|TRBV27|TRBD1
CASSFLGQGDTEAFF
TGTGCCAGCAGTTTCCTCGGACAGGGGGACACTGAAGCTTTCTTT
>-|TRBJ1-1|TRBV3-1/TRBV3-2|-
CASSHFRREMNTEAFF
TGTGCCAGCAGCCATTTCAGGAGGGAAATGAACACTGAAGCTTTCTTT
>few|TRBJ2-5|TRBV29-1|-
CSVGVPKGQGGPKETQYF
TGCAGCGTTGGTGTCCCAAAGGGCCAAGGAGGACCGAAAGAGACCCAGTACTTC
>-|TRBJ1-1|TRBV11-2|-
CASSLGAGNTEAFF
TGTGCCAGCAGCTTGGGGGCAGGGAACACTGAAGCTTTCTTT
>-|TRBJ1-3|TRBV5-1|TRBD1
CASSDRTGVKDTIYF
TGCGCCAGCAGCGATCGGACAGGAGTTAAGGACACCATATATTTT
>-|TRBJ1-1|TRBV5-1|-
CASSLQGYTEAFF
TGCGCCAGCAGCTTGCAGGGGTACACTGAAGCTTTCTTT
>few|TRBJ2-7|TRBV4-1|-
CASSPTYGVYEQYF
TGCGCCAGCAGCCCAACTTACGGGGTCTACGAGCAGTACTTC
>-|TRBJ1-5|TRBV10-3|-
CAISASRDQPQHF
TGTGCCATCAGCGCTTCACGGGATCAGCCCCAGCATTTT
>few|TRBJ1-4|TRBV5-1|TRBD1
CASSLRTGNEGKLFF
TGCGCCAGCAGCCTACGGACAGGAAATGAAGGGAAACTGTTTTTT
>-|TRBJ2-1|TRBV24-1|TRBD2
CATGAGAPNEQFF
TGTGCCACCGGGGCGGGAGCTCCCAATGAGCAGTTCTTC
>-|TRBJ1-1|TRBV19|-
CASNVQGRAGVTEAFF
TGTGCCAGTAATGTTCAGGGGCGAGCAGGGGTCACTGAAGCTTTCTTT
>-|TRBJ2-3|TRBV9|-
CASSVLGGDTQYF
TGTGCCAGCAGCGTTTTGGGGGGTGATACGCAGTATTTT
>-|TRBJ1-3|TRBV19|-
CASSIERAYTGNTIYF
TGTGCCAGTAGTATTGAGAGGGCTTATACCGGAAACACCATATATTTT
>-|TRBJ2-3|TRBV30|-
CAWSPTKGSDTQYF
TGTGCCTGGAGTCCAACAAAGGGGTCAGATACGCAGTATTTT
>-|TRBJ2-3|TRBV7-3|TRBD2
CASSATSGTDTQYF
TGTGCCAGCAGCGCGACTAGCGGAACAGATACGCAGTATTTT
>-|TRBJ2-3|TRBV9|TRBD2
CASSVASIAGADTQYF
TGTGCCAGCAGCGTAGCTTCCATAGCGGGAGCAGATACGCAGTATTTT
>-|TRBJ1-1|TRBV6-6|TRBD1
CASSRQGSDTEAFF
TGTGCCAGCAGCAGACAGGGTAGCGACACTGAAGCTTTCTTT
>-|TRBJ2-1|TRBV21-1|-
CASSIQRFDNEQFF
TGTGCCAGCAGTATACAGCGGTTTGACAATGAGCAGTTCTTC
>-|TRBJ1-5|TRBV19|-
CASSWEGIEPQHF
TGTGCCAGTAGTTGGGAGGGAATAGAGCCCCAGCATTTT
>-|TRBJ2-2|TRBV9|TRBD2
CASSVEVAGRVGELFF
TGTGCCAGCAGCGTAGAGGTAGCGGGACGTGTCGGGGAGCTGTTTTTT
>-|TRBJ2-1|TRBV21-1|-
CAPTWTGMNNEQFF
TGTGCCCCCACCTGGACAGGGATGAACAATGAGCAGTTCTTC
>-|TRBJ1-1|TRBV2|-
CASSGAAGAFF
TGTGCCAGCAGTGGAGCGGCGGGAGCTTTCTTT
>-|TRBJ2-1|TRBV29-1|TRBD1
CSVGDRGYNEQFF
TGCAGCGTTGGGGACAGGGGCTACAATGAGCAGTTCTTC